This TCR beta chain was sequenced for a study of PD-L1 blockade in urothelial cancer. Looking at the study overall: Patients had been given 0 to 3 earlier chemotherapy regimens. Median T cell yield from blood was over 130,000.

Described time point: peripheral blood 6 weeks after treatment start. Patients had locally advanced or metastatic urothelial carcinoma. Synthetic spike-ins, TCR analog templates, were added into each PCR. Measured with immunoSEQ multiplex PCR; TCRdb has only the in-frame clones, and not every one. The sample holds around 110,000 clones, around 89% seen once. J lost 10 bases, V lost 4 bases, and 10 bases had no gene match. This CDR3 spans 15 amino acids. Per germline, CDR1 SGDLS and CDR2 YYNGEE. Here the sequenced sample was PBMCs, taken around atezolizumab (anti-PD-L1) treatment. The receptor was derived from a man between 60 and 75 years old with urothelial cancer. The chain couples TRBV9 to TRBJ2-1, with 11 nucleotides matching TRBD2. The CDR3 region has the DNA TGTGCCAGCAGCCCCTTAGCGGGGGGGCCGCGCGAGCAGTTCTTC. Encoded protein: CASSPLAGGPREQFF.